These 23 T cell receptor beta chains share one sample of origin, sequenced in a study of blood T cell repertoires in COVID-19 (dated by TCRdb to the early 2020s). Library prep was done by the immunoSEQ multiplex PCR assay. Drawn from immuneACCESS, this table holds only the in-frame rearrangements with V and J called that TCRdb kept. Clones are partly lost; checked studies trace under half to an unresolved V gene and leave the rest unexplained. The sample profile shows some 290,000 clones; 85% to 90% of them were found once. The ten most abundant clones make up about 1% of the sample. The sample taken for sequencing was peripheral blood. These receptors originate from a woman in her thirties or forties with COVID-19, enrolled during active disease.

This clone has just one count. This rearrangement joins TRBV6-5 to TRBJ2-1; possible D gene TRBD2, 5 bases. Germline assignment: CDR1 MNHEY and CDR2 SVGAGI. The CDR3 runs 12 residues. V was cut by 6 bases and J by 6 bases, with 9 bases left in between. CDR3 in DNA: TGTGCCAGCAGGGGAGTGGTCAATGAGCAGTTCTTC. Its translation: CASRGVVNEQFF.

The CDR3 DNA reads as TGTGCCAGCAGCTATGTGACAGGGGTTGGCAATGAGCAGTTCTTC. Amino acids: CASSYVTGVGNEQFF. The gene calls are TRBV11-2 and TRBJ2-1; 8 bases are a match to TRBD1. This CDR3 region has 15 residues. From germline, CDR1 is SGHAT and CDR2 FQNNGV. Germline trimming cut 4 bases from V and 6 bases from J; bases unmatched to any gene: 8. Drawing the rest from reference TRBV11-2 and TRBJ2-1, the complete variable domain is EAGVAQSPRYKIIEKRQSVAFWCNPISGHATLYWYQQILGQGPKLLIQFQNNGVVDDSQLPKDRFSAERLKGVDSTLKIQPAKLEDSAVYLCASSYVTGVGNEQFFGPGTRLTVL.

The genes are TRBV15 and TRBJ2-2, with 10 bases fitting TRBD1. The germline gives CDR1 LNHNV, CDR2 YYDKDF (reference sequence). The CDR3 loop spans 15 amino acids. V was clipped by 5 bases and J by 5 bases; unmatched bases: 5. CDR3 loop: CATSRRQGATGELFF. The CDR3 nucleotides are TGTGCCACCAGCCGCAGACAGGGGGCAACCGGGGAGCTGTTTTTT. The full variable domain, in which reference TRBV15 and TRBJ2-2 provide the parts outside the CDR3, is DAMVIQNPRYQVTQFGKPVTLSCSQTLNHNVMYWYQQKSSQAPKLLFHYYDKDFNNEADTPDNFQSRRPNTSFCFLDIRSPGLGDTAMYLCATSRRQGATGELFFGEGSRLTVL.

This clone was seen only once. The chain couples TRBV19 to TRBJ1-2, with TRBD1 identical over 9 bases. The V and J ends lost 5 bases and 11 bases, in that order; junction bases with no gene match: 18. CDR3 size: 16 residues. In germline, CDR1 is LNHDA, CDR2 SQIVND (reference sequence). CDR3 DNA sequence: TGTGCCAGTAGTTCGGACAGGGGTCGTGGGAATATTGGGTACACCTTC. Protein: CASSSDRGRGNIGYTF. Combining the CDR3 with reference TRBV19 and TRBJ1-2 gives the whole variable domain DGGITQSPKYLFRKEGQNVTLSCEQNLNHDAMYWYRQDPGQGLRLIYYSQIVNDFQKGDIAEGYSVSREKKESFPLTVTSAQKNPTAFYLCASSSDRGRGNIGYTFGSGTRLTVV.

The V gene is TRBV7-9, the J gene TRBJ1-2, with unresolved D. This CDR3 region has 14 residues. Trimming left V 1 base short and J 0 bases short, with 6 bases between. Germline CDR1 is SEHNR and CDR2 is FQNEAQ (reference sequence). The CDR3 nucleotides are TGTGCCAGCAGCTTAGGGCCTCCTAACTATGGCTACACCTTC. Protein: CASSLGPPNYGYTF.

The chain links TRBV27 to TRBJ2-1, with TRBD1 identical over 10 bases. This CDR3 region has 15 residues. V dropped 6 bases and J dropped 6; count of bases not matched to a gene: 8. Germline V CDR1 and CDR2: MNHEY, SMNVEV (reference sequence). CDR3 coding DNA: TGTGCCAGCAGCCCAAGAGGACAGGGGGGCAATGAGCAGTTCTTC. It specifies CASSPRGQGGNEQFF.

The V and J genes are TRBV6-1 and TRBJ1-3; D may be TRBD1 (5 bases). Germline assignment: CDR1 MNHNS and CDR2 SASEGT. Trimming took 4 bases from V and 12 from J, leaving 16 bases between them. The CDR3 extends over 13 amino acids. CDR3 nucleotides: TGTGCCAGCAGTGTATCGGGACTCTCTAACATATATTTT. Translating it yields CASSVSGLSNIYF.

This clone was detected once. V usage is TRBV11-2 and J usage is TRBJ1-1; 7 nucleotides line up with TRBD1. The CDR3 contains 15 residues. Trimming at V came to 3 bases and at J to 4 bases, leaving 8 bases not matched to a gene. CDR1 SGHAT and CDR2 FQNNGV come from the germline V gene. In DNA, the CDR3 is TGTGCCAGCAGCTTCCAAAGACAGGGAGGCACTGAAGCTTTCTTT. Translating gives CASSFQRQGGTEAFF.

CDR3 nucleotides: TGTGCCAGCAGCTCATCGGACAGGGGAGGTGAAAAACTGTTTTTT. This gives the protein CASSSSDRGGEKLFF. V usage is TRBV9 and J usage is TRBJ1-4; 9 nucleotides agree with TRBD1. Germline V lookup: CDR1 SGDLS, CDR2 YYNGEE. This CDR3 is built from 15 residues. Unmatched junction bases numbered 8, after V lost 4 bases and J lost 7 bases. The complete variable domain, with remaining parts taken from reference TRBV9 and TRBJ1-4, reads DSGVTQTPKHLITATGQRVTLRCSPRSGDLSVYWYQQSLDQGLQFLIQYYNGEERAKGNILERFSAQQFPDLHSELNLSSLELGDSALYFCASSSSDRGGEKLFFGSGTQLSVL.

The chain couples TRBV10-1 to TRBJ1-5; 9 positions agree with TRBD1. The CDR3 is 16 amino acids. The germline V gene has CDR1 WNHNN and CDR2 SYGVQD (reference sequence). J gave up 9 bases and V 5 bases, and 14 bases lay outside the gene matches. CDR3 DNA: TGCGCCAGCAGTTGGTCGGGACAGGGTCGAATATCGCCCCAGCATTTT. Protein: CASSWSGQGRISPQHF.

The chain couples TRBV5-1 to TRBJ2-7, with D possibly TRBD2 on 5 matching bases. From germline, CDR1 is SGHRS and CDR2 YFSETQ. The CDR3 consists of 13 residues. Deletions cut 4 bases from V and 0 bases from J, with 8 bases between. The CDR3 region is CASSGGPSYEQYF. The CDR3 nucleotides read TGCGCCAGCAGCGGCGGGCCCTCCTACGAGCAGTACTTC.

The chain carries TRBV13 and TRBJ1-1; 12 nucleotides align to TRBD1. This CDR3 is 16 amino acids long. V was pared by 2 bases and J by 8 bases, with 9 bases of the junction left unmatched. CDR1 and CDR2 from the germline V gene are PRHDT and FYEKMQ (reference sequence). DNA for the CDR3: TGTGCCAGCAGCTTACGTACCGGGACAGGGGGCGGGGAAGCTTTCTTT. This codes for CASSLRTGTGGGEAFF.

This chain uses TRBV5-8 with TRBJ1-5, with 9 bases that match TRBD1. CDR3 size: 15 residues. V trimming: 3 bases; J trimming: 4 bases; junction bases outside the gene matches: 5. Germline V CDR1 and CDR2: SGHTS, YDEGEE. DNA of the CDR3: TGTGCCAGCAGCTCGGGACAGGGCCCGAATCAGCCCCAGCATTTT. Its translation: CASSSGQGPNQPQHF.

The chain links TRBV24-1 to TRBJ2-3; D gene uncertain. Germline-derived CDR1 and CDR2 are KGHDR and SFDVKD. V was trimmed by 5 bases and J by 4 bases, leaving 3 bases between them. CDR3 length: 11 amino acids. The CDR3 nucleotides read TGTGCCACCAGTGCAGCAGATACGCAGTATTTT. Its protein product is CATSAADTQYF.

The rearrangement joins TRBV6-6 to TRBJ2-2; 9 nucleotides line up with TRBD1. CDR3 length: 15 residues. After removal of 6 bases from V and 3 bases from J, the junction contained 5 bases not matched to a gene. Germline V gives CDR1 MNHNY, CDR2 SVGAGI (reference sequence). The CDR3 region has the DNA TGTGCCAGCAGCCGACAGGGGGTGCACACCGGGGAGCTGTTTTTT. This encodes CASSRQGVHTGELFF.

This chain links TRBV15 with TRBJ2-7; 7 bases align to TRBD1. V shed 5 bases, J shed 4 bases, and the junction held 5 bases outside the gene matches. There are 13 residues in the CDR3. CDR1 is LNHNV, CDR2 YYDKDF, per germline (reference sequence). The CDR3 spells CATSPTTGYEQYF. CDR3 DNA: TGTGCCACCAGCCCCACGACAGGGTACGAGCAGTACTTC. Combining the CDR3 with reference TRBV15 and TRBJ2-7 gives the whole variable domain DAMVIQNPRYQVTQFGKPVTLSCSQTLNHNVMYWYQQKSSQAPKLLFHYYDKDFNNEADTPDNFQSRRPNTSFCFLDIRSPGLGDTAMYLCATSPTTGYEQYFGPGTRLTVT.

J is TRBJ2-5 and V is TRBV2; 12 nucleotides align to TRBD2. The CDR3 contains 12 residues. The V gene end was trimmed by 7 bases and the J gene end by 9 bases; junction bases not matched to a gene: 3. CDR1 SNHLY and CDR2 FYNNEI come from the germline V gene. For the CDR3, the DNA is TGTGCCAGCACGCTAGCGGGGGGGCCCCAGTACTTC. Translation: CASTLAGGPQYF.

The V gene is TRBV10-3, the J gene TRBJ2-3; 9 bases are shared with TRBD1. With 4 bases clipped from V and 3 bases from J, the junction kept 5 bases outside the gene matches. The CDR3 spans 15 residues. Germline V lookup: CDR1 ENHRY, CDR2 SYGVKD. The CDR3 DNA follows: TGTGCCATCAGTGTGGACAGGGGAGGTACAGATACGCAGTATTTT. It yields the protein CAISVDRGGTDTQYF.

The chain employs TRBV14 and TRBJ2-2; 7 bases are shared with TRBD1. V lost 2 bases to trimming and J lost 8 bases; unmatched junction nucleotides: 8. This CDR3 spans 15 amino acids. Germline assignment: CDR1 SGHDN and CDR2 FVKESK. CDR3 protein: CASSQYRGLRGELFF. CDR3 in DNA: TGTGCCAGCAGCCAATACAGGGGCCTTAGGGGGGAGCTGTTTTTT.

This sequence joins TRBV4-3 and TRBJ1-3; 9 positions match TRBD1. Germline V gene sequence: CDR1 LGHNA, CDR2 YSLEER. The V and J ends lost 1 base and 4 bases, in that order; junction bases with no gene match: 5. The CDR3 runs 16 residues. For the CDR3, the DNA is TGCGCCAGCAGCCAAGTACAGGGGGCTTGGGGAAACACCATATATTTT. Translation gives CASSQVQGAWGNTIYF.

This chain links TRBV5-5 with TRBJ2-1, with D perhaps TRBD2 (5 bases). V lost 4 bases and J lost 3, with 11 bases in between. Germline assignment: CDR1 SGHKS and CDR2 YYEKEE (reference sequence). The CDR3 contains 14 residues. The DNA of the CDR3 is TGTGCCAGCAGCCTCTGGACTGGCTACAATGAGCAGTTCTTC. Its translation is CASSLWTGYNEQFF.

This sequence joins TRBV19 and TRBJ1-1; D is possibly TRBD1 (6 bases). V lost 10 bases to trimming and J lost 1 base, with 28 bases between them. Germline V lookup: CDR1 LNHDA, CDR2 SQIVND (reference sequence). The CDR3 length is 18 residues. CDR3 residues: CATRRGGGAAGRNTEAFF. CDR3 bases: TGTGCCACCCGCCGTGGGGGGGGCGCCGCGGGTAGGAACACTGAAGCTTTCTTT.

This CDR3 is CASSGPAPYNEQFF. Here the CDR3 DNA reads TGTGCCAGTAGCGGGCCCGCCCCCTACAATGAGCAGTTCTTC. This sequence joins TRBV3-1 (or the pseudogene TRBV3-2) and TRBJ2-1, with 7 bases lining up with TRBD2. CDR1 and CDR2 (germline): LGHDT, YNNKEL (reference sequence). V dropped 9 bases and J dropped 2; count of bases not matched to a gene: 7. The CDR3 has 14 residues.